The 17 T cell receptor beta chains listed next were all sequenced from one sample in a study of high-grade serous ovarian cancer treatment subgroups. The protocol was immunoSEQ multiplex PCR, while the TCRdb copy is restricted to in-frame clones and leaves out a portion. This table holds 7,500 to 8,000 clones, less than 70% found once. The tumor samples were collected prior to definitive surgery or chemotherapy. Sequencing was carried out using tumor tissue. The origin of the receptors is a human donor with high-grade serous ovarian cancer.

The J gene is TRBJ2-7, the V gene TRBV5-6; D unclear. Trimming removed 3 bases from V and 1 base from J, with 14 bases in between. Germline V CDR1 and CDR2: SGHDT, YYEEEE. The CDR3 sequence is 15 residues long. CDR3 in amino acids: CASSSTVDGSYEQYF. CDR3 DNA sequence: TGTGCCAGCAGCTCAACCGTGGACGGTTCCTACGAGCAGTACTTC.

The chain carries TRBV19 and TRBJ2-1, with 12 bases aligning to TRBD2. CDR1 is LNHDA and CDR2 is SQIVND in the germline V gene (reference sequence). The V segment lost 4 bases and the J segment 8 bases; nucleotides outside the gene matches: 9. This CDR3 region has 16 residues. Here the CDR3 reads CASSTQLAGGRYEQFF. The CDR3 coding sequence is TGTGCCAGTAGTACGCAACTAGCGGGAGGACGGTATGAGCAGTTCTTC. Combining the CDR3 with reference TRBV19 and TRBJ2-1 gives the whole variable domain DGGITQSPKYLFRKEGQNVTLSCEQNLNHDAMYWYRQDPGQGLRLIYYSQIVNDFQKGDIAEGYSVSREKKESFPLTVTSAQKNPTAFYLCASSTQLAGGRYEQFFGPGTRLTVL.

The chain links TRBV11-2 to TRBJ2-7; D is perhaps TRBD2 (5 bases). This CDR3 comprises 13 residues. Trimming pared 3 bases from V and 1 base from J, leaving 7 bases between. CDR1 is SGHAT, CDR2 FQNNGV, per germline. CDR3 in DNA: TGTGCCAGCAGCTTCCGGGGATCCTACGAGCAGTACTTC. Its protein product is CASSFRGSYEQYF.

This clone was counted once. The chain recombines TRBV2 with TRBJ1-4; the match to TRBD1 covers 10 bases. The CDR3 runs to 14 residues. The germline CDR1 and CDR2 sequences are SNHLY and FYNNEI. V lost 6 bases, J lost 8 bases, and 6 bases stayed unmatched. CDR3 sequence reads: CASSVDRGREKLFF. In DNA, the CDR3 is TGTGCCAGCAGCGTCGACAGGGGGCGCGAAAAACTGTTTTTT.

A single count supports this clone. V gene TRBV28 combines with J gene TRBJ1-2; the D is unclear. The V and J ends lost 6 bases and 5 bases respectively, with 13 bases between them. The germline V gene has CDR1 MDHEN and CDR2 SYDVKM. The CDR3 totals 13 residues. The CDR3 loop reads CASRRSNNYGYTF. The CDR3 bases are TGTGCCAGCAGACGATCTAACAATTATGGCTACACCTTC.

V gene TRBV29-1 combines with J gene TRBJ2-5; TRBD2 aligns across 12 bases. This CDR3 is built from 14 residues. CDR1 and CDR2 from the germline V gene are SQVTM and ANQGSEA. Losses at the gene ends were 4 bases for V and 6 bases for J; bases not matched to a gene: 6. The CDR3 DNA reads TGCAGCGTTGGACTAGCGGGAGACCTTAAGACCCAGTACTTC. Translation gives CSVGLAGDLKTQYF.

The chain carries TRBV13 and TRBJ2-3; weak D call: TRBD2 (6 bases). Between the trimmed V and J ends, which lost 6 bases and 6 bases, there was a span of 13 bases. Germline CDR1 reads PRHDT; CDR2 reads FYEKMQ (reference sequence). The CDR3 is made up of 13 amino acids. In nucleotides, the CDR3 is TGTGCCAGCAGACGTAGCGGTTGGGATACGCAGTATTTT. Its protein product is CASRRSGWDTQYF.

The chain recombines TRBV27 with TRBJ1-2; D is unclear. Trimming took 5 bases from V and 4 from J, leaving 17 bases between them. In germline, CDR1 is MNHEY, CDR2 SMNVEV (reference sequence). The CDR3 loop spans 15 amino acids. The CDR3 DNA sequence: TGTGCCAGCAGTCATGCTGGGGAGGGTTTCTATGGCTACACCTTC. It encodes CASSHAGEGFYGYTF.

The chain has TRBV27 and TRBJ2-3; TRBD2 aligns across 14 bases. Germline V gene data show CDR1 as MNHEY and CDR2 as SMNVEV (reference sequence). The CDR3 is made up of 19 amino acids. Germline trimming cut 2 bases from V and 3 bases from J; bases unmatched to any gene: 10. The CDR3 sequence is CASSLMRLAGGPLTDTQYF. For the CDR3, the DNA is TGTGCCAGCAGTTTAATGAGACTAGCGGGAGGGCCATTGACAGATACGCAGTATTTT.

The chain joins TRBV25-1 to TRBJ2-7, with 8 bases lining up with TRBD2. In germline, CDR1 is MGHDK, CDR2 SYGVNS. J lost 2 bases, V lost 5 bases, and 5 bases had no gene match. The CDR3 runs 14 residues. CDR3 sequence reads: CASSPLAGPYEQYF. CDR3 in DNA: TGTGCCAGCAGTCCTCTAGCGGGTCCCTACGAGCAGTACTTC.

The chain recombines TRBV11-2 with TRBJ1-4, with D possibly TRBD1 on 5 matching bases. The germline V gene encodes CDR1 SGHAT and CDR2 FQNNGV. The CDR3 is 14 residues long. V lost 5 bases and J 7 bases, leaving 14 bases between the germline ends. The CDR3 DNA is TGTGCCAGCAGCCCCCTATTTAGGGGTGAAAAACTGTTTTTT. Protein: CASSPLFRGEKLFF.

The chain carries TRBV10-3 and TRBJ1-6, with 9 bases aligning to TRBD1. Trimming removed 5 bases from V and 10 bases from J; junction bases left unmatched: 3. Germline lookup yields CDR1 ENHRY and CDR2 SYGVKD. This CDR3 contains 13 residues. The CDR3 loop is CAISWTGDSPLHF. The CDR3 DNA is TGTGCCATCAGTTGGACAGGGGACTCACCCCTCCACTTT.

In this sample, this clone turned up a few times. The gene calls are TRBV5-1 and TRBJ2-7; 8 bases fit TRBD2. V shed 3 bases, J shed 0 bases, and the junction held 2 bases outside the gene matches. There are 14 residues in the CDR3. The germline V gene has CDR1 SGHRS and CDR2 YFSETQ. The CDR3 here is CASSYTSGSYEQYF. The CDR3 DNA is TGCGCCAGCAGCTATACTAGCGGCTCCTACGAGCAGTACTTC.

The chain employs TRBV4-3 and TRBJ2-1, with D perhaps TRBD2 (5 bases). V gave up 1 base and J gave up 4 bases, with 11 bases separating them. CDR1 and CDR2 (germline): LGHNA, YSLEER. This CDR3 region has 15 residues. This chain's CDR3 is CASSQVGQRYNEQFF. CDR3 bases: TGCGCCAGCAGCCAAGTAGGGCAGCGGTACAATGAGCAGTTCTTC.

In its sample, this clone was seen a few times. The rearrangement uses TRBV2 and TRBJ2-4; the D call may be TRBD1 or TRBD2 (6 bases each). Germline CDR1 and CDR2: SNHLY and FYNNEI. V was clipped by 6 bases and J by 5 bases, with 17 bases between them. The length of the CDR3 is 15 residues. The CDR3 loop is CASRKGGLGENIQYF. The CDR3, as DNA: TGTGCCAGCAGAAAGGGGGGCCTTGGGGAAAACATTCAGTACTTC.

By sample share, this clone is large. J is TRBJ1-5 and V is TRBV29-1; D is unclear. The CDR3 is 13 residues long. Trimming left V 5 bases short and J 6 bases short, with 14 bases between. Germline assignment: CDR1 SQVTM and CDR2 ANQGSEA. CDR3 sequence reads: CSVSLGLAQPQHF. The DNA of the CDR3 is TGCAGCGTTTCTCTGGGTCTAGCTCAGCCCCAGCATTTT.

The chain combines TRBV28 with TRBJ2-6; 10 bases agree with TRBD1. The germline CDR1 and CDR2 sequences are MDHEN and SYDVKM. The CDR3 consists of 18 residues. V was pared by 6 bases and J by 1 base, with 9 bases of the junction left unmatched. The CDR3 DNA sequence: TGTGCCAGCAGGGGAGGGACAGGGGCTCGATCTGGGGCCAACGTCCTGACTTTC. Protein product: CASRGGTGARSGANVLTF.